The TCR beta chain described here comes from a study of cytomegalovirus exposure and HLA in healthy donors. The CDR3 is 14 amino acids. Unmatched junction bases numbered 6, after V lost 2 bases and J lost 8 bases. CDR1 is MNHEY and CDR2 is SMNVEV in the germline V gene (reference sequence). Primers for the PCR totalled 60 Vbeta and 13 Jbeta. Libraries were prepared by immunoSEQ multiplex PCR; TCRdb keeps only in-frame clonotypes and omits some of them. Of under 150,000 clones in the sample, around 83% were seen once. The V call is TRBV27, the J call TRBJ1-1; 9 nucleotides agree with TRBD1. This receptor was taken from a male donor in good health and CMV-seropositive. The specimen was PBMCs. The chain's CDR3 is CASSLMWDRAEAFF. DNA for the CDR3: TGTGCCAGCAGTTTAATGTGGGACAGGGCGGAAGCTTTCTTT.